The TCR beta chain described here comes from a study of T-cell memory formation after mild COVID-19. The 5'RACE method, run with constant-segment primers, produced TCR alpha and TCR beta cDNA libraries (carrying sample barcodes and UMIs). TCRdb reprocessed the 5' RACE reads via MiXCR and lists one record per CDR3 protein. Seen here are around 400,000 distinct CDR3 sequences, 20% to 25% observed once, and the top ten hold 8.8%. This CDR3 has 15 residues. Trimming shortened V by 5 bases and J by 1 base, and 14 bases separated the two germline ends. Germline lookup yields CDR1 SEHNR and CDR2 FQNEAQ (reference sequence).

The sequence was collected from an adult woman who had mild COVID-19 (a few samples of this study predate the infection). Cell type and time point are not known. Sequencing was performed on PBMCs or a T cell subset sorted from them (not recorded which). The rearrangement joins TRBV7-9 to TRBJ1-1, with no clear D. The CDR3 region is CASSLYGLSNTEAFF. Written as DNA, the CDR3 is TGTGCCAGCAGCCTCTACGGACTTTCGAACACTGAAGCTTTCTTT. Full variable domain (outside the CDR3, taken from reference TRBV7-9 and TRBJ1-1): DTGVSQNPRHKITKRGQNVTFRCDPISEHNRLYWYRQTLGQGPEFLTYFQNEAQLEKSRLLSDRFSAERPKGSFSTLEIQRTEQGDSAMYLCASSLYGLSNTEAFFGQGTRLTVV.